This T cell receptor (beta chain) was sequenced for a study of blood T cell repertoires in COVID-19. TCRdb's table, derived via immunoSEQ multiplex PCR, lists solely in-frame clones and lacks some. Of approximately 220,000 clones in the sample, around nine tenths were seen once. This CDR3 spans 16 amino acids. Trimming removed 3 bases from V and 5 bases from J; junction bases left unmatched: 11. Germline CDR1 reads SGDLS; CDR2 reads YYNGEE. This clone was observed a few times. The sequence derives from a woman younger than 45 with acute COVID-19. The sequencing input was PBMCs or T cells enriched from blood (not recorded which). V is TRBV9 and J is TRBJ2-1, with 7 nucleotides matching TRBD2. The CDR3 nucleotides read TGTGCCAGCAGCGCGTCCTCGGGACTAAGTCACAATGAGCAGTTCTTC. It translates to CASSASSGLSHNEQFF.